These 26 T cell receptor beta chains were all obtained from the same sample, sequenced in a study of T cells in Graves' hyperthyroidism and ophthalmopathy. TCR beta CDR3 regions were amplified from RNA transcripts. HTBI primers were the set used in a first-round RT-PCR of the TCR CDR3. TCRdb fed the multiplex PCR reads into MiXCR, producing one record per CDR3 protein. The data contain around 520,000 distinct CDR3 sequences, roughly 14% of them singletons. The sequenced sample was blood. The receptors here all came from a woman aged 18-30 years with Graves' hyperthyroidism.

This clonotype was observed a handful of times. The V call is TRBV4-1, the J call TRBJ1-2, with TRBD1 matching 7 bases. The CDR3 runs 16 residues. Germline V gene sequence: CDR1 MGHRA, CDR2 YSYEKL. Trimming took 0 bases from V and 3 from J; bases not matched to a gene: 7. CDR3 amino acids: CASSQEGHRGDYGYTF. For the CDR3, the DNA is TGCGCCAGCAGCCAAGAAGGGCACAGGGGAGACTATGGCTACACCTTC.

This clonotype appeared a few times. The J gene is TRBJ1-6, the V gene TRBV20-1, with 8 nucleotides matching TRBD1. This CDR3 is 15 amino acids long. Trimming cost V 1 base and J 14 bases; bases outside gene matches: 13. The germline V gene has CDR1 DFQATT and CDR2 SNEGSKA (reference sequence). Written as DNA, the CDR3 is TGCAGTGCTAGAGGCCGGACAGGGAGTACCTCGTCCCTCCACTTT. Its protein product is CSARGRTGSTSSLHF.

This clonotype was found many times. The CDR3 here is CASRDTVYRGYTF. CDR3 in DNA: TGTGCCAGCAGAGACACTGTATACAGAGGCTACACCTTC. J is TRBJ1-2 and V is TRBV6-1, with D unresolved. The CDR3 runs 13 residues. V was cut by 6 bases and J by 8 bases, with 16 bases left in between. Germline CDR1 MNHNS, CDR2 SASEGT.

This clonotype was counted ten times or more. The chain recombines TRBV11-3 with TRBJ2-1; 9 bases agree with TRBD2. CDR1 and CDR2 (germline): SGHNT, YENEEA. CDR3 size: 14 residues. Trimming cost V 5 bases and J 7 bases; bases outside gene matches: 6. The CDR3 DNA reads as TGTGCCAGCAGCGTGGGACTAGCTGTAAATGAGCAGTTCTTC. Encoded protein: CASSVGLAVNEQFF.

This clonotype was recorded at least ten times. The rearrangement joins TRBV2 to TRBJ2-3; possible D gene TRBD2, 6 bases. CDR1 is SNHLY and CDR2 is FYNNEI in the germline V gene. Trimming removed 6 bases from V and 2 bases from J, with 18 bases in between. The CDR3 has 16 amino acids. In nucleotides, the CDR3 is TGTGCCAGCAGACCTCGGGGGTCCAAGCACACAGATACGCAGTATTTT. Protein product: CASRPRGSKHTDTQYF.

In this sample, this clonotype turned up a few times. This chain links TRBV4-2 with TRBJ2-2; 10 nucleotides line up with TRBD1. CDR1 is LGHNA, CDR2 YNFKEQ, per germline. V lost 5 bases to trimming and J lost 4 bases; unmatched junction nucleotides: 4. This CDR3 contains 15 residues. The CDR3 nucleotides are TGTGCCAGCAGCTTTGGACAGGGGGGCACCGGGGAGCTGTTTTTT. Its protein product is CASSFGQGGTGELFF.

The chain joins TRBV7-9 to TRBJ2-7, with a tentative D call TRBD1 (6 bases). This CDR3 contains 13 residues. CDR1 is SEHNR and CDR2 is FQNEAQ in the germline V gene (reference sequence). V dropped 0 bases and J dropped 6 bases, with 9 bases sitting between them. CDR3 in amino acids: CASSLAQGLEQYV. Written as DNA, the CDR3 is TGTGCCAGCAGCTTAGCCCAGGGGCTCGAGCAGTACGTC.

This clonotype came up a few times. The rearrangement uses TRBV6-1 and TRBJ2-3, with D uncertain. V dropped 10 bases and J dropped 3 bases, with 8 bases sitting between them. This CDR3 is built from 11 residues. From germline, CDR1 is MNHNS and CDR2 SASEGT. The CDR3 coding sequence is TGTGCCACCATTTGGACAGATACGCAGTATTTT. Its protein is CATIWTDTQYF.

This clonotype has a handful of counts. The V call is TRBV4-1, the J call TRBJ2-3; 8 positions match TRBD2. The CDR3 totals 17 residues. The germline gives CDR1 MGHRA, CDR2 YSYEKL. Trimming cost V 0 bases and J 4 bases; bases outside gene matches: 9. CDR3 protein: CASSQETGRAFPDTQYF. The CDR3, as DNA: TGCGCCAGCAGCCAAGAAACCGGGAGGGCCTTCCCAGATACGCAGTATTTT.

This clonotype has at least ten counts. The J gene is TRBJ1-1, the V gene TRBV9; TRBD1 aligns across 7 bases. The CDR3 totals 14 residues. With 3 bases clipped from V and 5 bases from J, the junction kept 7 bases outside the gene matches. Germline CDR1 reads SGDLS; CDR2 reads YYNGEE. The CDR3 loop reads CASSATGVWTEAFF. CDR3 nucleotides: TGTGCCAGCAGCGCCACAGGGGTGTGGACTGAAGCTTTCTTT.

This clonotype was counted ten times or more. The chain joins TRBV15 to TRBJ1-1, with 8 bases fitting TRBD1. The germline CDR1 and CDR2 sequences are LNHNV and YYDKDF (reference sequence). J gave up 0 bases and V 8 bases, and 11 bases lay outside the gene matches. This CDR3 spans 16 amino acids. In nucleotides, the CDR3 is TGTGCCACCTCCCCCCGGGACAGGCCAATGAACACTGAAGCTTTCTTT. The encoded protein is CATSPRDRPMNTEAFF.

This clonotype was detected ten times or more. The rearrangement joins TRBV13 to TRBJ2-1; D is perhaps TRBD2 (6 bases). The CDR3 loop spans 12 amino acids. Trimming took 5 bases from V and 6 from J, leaving 8 bases between them. The germline gives CDR1 PRHDT, CDR2 FYEKMQ (reference sequence). CDR3 nucleotide sequence: TGTGCCAGCAGCGGACTATTCAATGAGCAGTTCTTC. It yields the protein CASSGLFNEQFF.

This clonotype was seen at least ten times. The chain is built from TRBV19 and TRBJ1-6; a possible D gene is TRBD1 (6 bases). The CDR3 has 14 amino acids. The V end lost 1 base, the J end lost 9 bases, and 10 bases lay between the germline ends. CDR1 and CDR2 from the germline V gene are LNHDA and SQIVND (reference sequence). CDR3 protein: CASSIGIQGSPLHF. Written as DNA, the CDR3 is TGTGCCAGTAGTATAGGGATACAGGGTTCACCCCTCCACTTT.

This clonotype was detected ten times or more. V is TRBV10-3 and J is TRBJ1-4; D is perhaps TRBD1 (5 bases). The germline V gene has CDR1 ENHRY and CDR2 SYGVKD. The V end was cut by 2 bases, the J end by 3 bases, with 7 bases between. This CDR3 is 14 amino acids long. CDR3 sequence reads: CAISETGPNEKLFF. CDR3 DNA: TGTGCCATCAGTGAGACAGGACCTAATGAAAAACTGTTTTTT.

This clonotype was seen more than once but under ten times. This could be a read error, since a much larger clone is one nucleotide away. This chain joins TRBV12-3 or TRBV12-4 and TRBJ1-2; D is unclear. CDR3 length: 13 amino acids. CDR3 sequence: CVSRPESGYGYTF. DNA of the CDR3: TGTGTCAGCAGGCCTGAAAGCGGCTATGGCTACACCTTC.

This clonotype was counted at least ten times. The chain carries TRBV6-1 and TRBJ2-7; possible D gene TRBD2, 6 bases. The CDR3 spans 14 residues. Trimming took off 11 bases at V and 0 bases at J, with 17 bases between the two ends. Per germline, CDR1 MNHNS and CDR2 SASEGT. CDR3: CAAVRDGSSYEQYV. The CDR3 DNA reads as TGTGCCGCGGTTAGGGACGGGAGCTCCTACGAGCAGTACGTC.

The gene calls are TRBV20-1 and TRBJ1-1; 7 bases are shared with TRBD1. Germline-derived CDR1 and CDR2 are DFQATT and SNEGSKA (reference sequence). Losses at the gene ends were 6 bases for V and 3 bases for J; bases not matched to a gene: 7. CDR3 length equals 13 residues. CDR3: CSARGGFDTEAFF. In nucleotides, the CDR3 is TGCAGTGCCAGGGGGGGCTTTGACACTGAAGCTTTCTTT.

This clonotype was detected many times. The chain recombines TRBV5-1 with TRBJ2-1; 7 bases fit TRBD2. Trimming removed 1 base from V and 2 bases from J; junction bases left unmatched: 6. CDR1 and CDR2 (germline): SGHRS, YFSETQ. The CDR3 consists of 16 residues. The CDR3 loop is CASSLFGGSPYNEQFF. In DNA, the CDR3 is TGCGCCAGCAGCTTGTTTGGCGGGAGCCCCTACAATGAGCAGTTCTTC. Full variable domain (outside the CDR3, taken from reference TRBV5-1 and TRBJ2-1): KAGVTQTPRYLIKTRGQQVTLSCSPISGHRSVSWYQQTPGQGLQFLFEYFSETQRNKGNFPGRFSGRQFSNSRSEMNVSTLELGDSALYLCASSLFGGSPYNEQFFGPGTRLTVL.

The V call is TRBV2, the J call TRBJ2-1; TRBD2 aligns across 11 bases. The junction had 14 bases not matched to a gene; V was cut back by 4 bases and J by 9 bases. Germline-derived CDR1 and CDR2 are SNHLY and FYNNEI. The CDR3 runs to 17 residues. The CDR3 DNA sequence: TGTGCCAGCAGTGTTGGACTACTAGCGGGAGTTGGCGCTGAGCAGTTCTTC. Translated: CASSVGLLAGVGAEQFF.

As concerns this clonotype: A much larger clone is a single base away; this may be a read error. The chain uses TRBV2 and TRBJ2-5, with D possibly matching TRBD1 (6 bases). The V end was cut by 11 bases, the J end by 5 bases, with 21 bases between. CDR1 and CDR2 from the germline V gene are SNHLY and FYNNEI. The CDR3 is made up of 14 amino acids. Here the CDR3 DNA reads TGTGCCTGCATCTTACAGGGCGGCAGGGAGACCCAGTACTTC. It yields the protein CACILQGGRETQYF.

With respect to this clonotype: A much larger clone lies one base from this, so it may be a read error. The DNA for the CDR3 is TGTGCCAGCAGCTTAAGCAGGCCAAGACACAATGAGCAGTTCTTC. Its protein is CASSLSRPRHNEQFF. The V call is TRBV7-3, the J call TRBJ2-1; D uncertain. With 1 base removed from V and 5 bases from J, the gap between germline ends came to 12 bases. The germline gives CDR1 SGHTA, CDR2 FQGTGA. The CDR3 is 15 amino acids.

There are many counts of this clonotype. This chain links TRBV6-2 or TRBV6-3 with TRBJ2-7; either TRBD1 or TRBD2 may supply D (5 bases each). CDR3 length: 14 residues. Looked up from germline, CDR1 is MNHEY and CDR2 is SVGEGT. V shed 1 base and J shed 7 bases, with 14 bases lying between them. CDR3 in amino acids: CASSYLRDGEEQYF. CDR3 sequence (DNA): TGTGCCAGCAGTTACTTAAGGGACGGAGAAGAGCAGTACTTC.

This clonotype was counted at least ten times. The chain couples TRBV7-2 to TRBJ1-5, with TRBD1 as a possible D gene (6 bases). V was cut by 2 bases and J by 6 bases, with 14 bases left in between. The CDR3 is 15 residues long. CDR1 and CDR2 (germline): SGHTA, FQGNSA. The CDR3, as DNA: TGTGCCAGCAGCTTATATTCTGGGGGCAGTCAGCCCCAGCATTTT. Protein: CASSLYSGGSQPQHF.

There are many counts of this clonotype. The rearrangement uses TRBV6-1 and TRBJ2-3; 14 bases match TRBD2. The V gene end was trimmed by 2 bases and the J gene end by 4 bases; junction bases not matched to a gene: 11. Germline values: CDR1 MNHNS, CDR2 SASEGT. The CDR3 has 19 amino acids. The CDR3 loop is CASSETGRTSGRKSDTQYF. The CDR3 coding sequence is TGTGCCAGCAGTGAAACGGGGAGGACTAGCGGGAGGAAGTCAGATACGCAGTATTTT.

This chain connects TRBV6-2 or TRBV6-3 to TRBJ1-1; D gene uncertain. Germline V gene data show CDR1 as MNHEY and CDR2 as SVGEGT. This CDR3 spans 15 amino acids. V was pared by 6 bases and J by 4 bases, with 18 bases between. CDR3 region: CASSLLGSGSTEAFF. CDR3 coding DNA: TGTGCCAGCAGCTTATTGGGATCTGGGAGCACTGAAGCTTTCTTT.

This clonotype came up many times. J is TRBJ2-7 and V is TRBV5-6; D may be TRBD1 (5 bases). Trimming removed 2 bases from V and 3 bases from J, with 9 bases in between. Germline V gene sequence: CDR1 SGHDT, CDR2 YYEEEE. The length of the CDR3 is 13 residues. CDR3 protein: CASSFKDNYEQYF. For the CDR3, the DNA is TGTGCCAGCAGCTTTAAGGACAACTACGAGCAGTACTTC.